The subject of this entry is one TCR beta chain. This sample is part of a study of blood T cell repertoires in COVID-19. The CDR3 has 17 residues. Deletions cut 1 base from V and 8 bases from J, with 23 bases between. From germline, CDR1 is KGHSH and CDR2 LQKENI. How the authors handled the data: Reference gene primer amplification gave estimated nucleated cell counts. TCRdb keeps only in-frame clones here, not all; method: immunoSEQ multiplex PCR. V and J calls and clone size follow that table, whereas D and trimming were derived from the DNA. The data contain some 230,000 clones, 85% to 90% of them seen just once; the ten biggest clones take up roughly 10%.

This chain uses TRBV18 with TRBJ1-2, with D possibly being TRBD1 (5 bases). The specimen was peripheral blood. The TCR comes from a woman in her fifties or sixties with COVID-19, enrolled during active disease. This CDR3 is CASSPRQDAGPYGGYTF. For the CDR3, the DNA is TGTGCCAGCTCACCACGTCAGGACGCAGGGCCCTATGGGGGCTACACCTTC.